This T cell receptor (beta chain) was sequenced in a study of OX40 agonist ivuxolimab in advanced cancers. Repertoires were generated with immunoSEQ multiplex PCR, while TCRdb's copy carries only in-frame clones and drops some. The sample records tens of thousands of clones, 65% to 90% being singletons. The CDR3 extends over 13 amino acids. The V end lost 5 bases, the J end lost 3 bases, and 10 bases lay between the germline ends. CDR1 is SGHTA and CDR2 is FQGNSA in the germline V gene. This rearrangement joins TRBV7-2 to TRBJ2-5, with unresolved D. This specimen was CD4+ or CD8+ T cells sorted from blood, taken in a trial of the OX40 agonist ivuxolimab. The receptor was derived from an adult with an advanced solid tumor such as melanoma, head and neck, liver or kidney cancer. The CDR3: CASSLELEETQYF. For the CDR3, the DNA is TGTGCCAGCAGCCTTGAGTTGGAAGAGACCCAGTACTTC. The entire variable domain, with the rest obtained from reference TRBV7-2 and TRBJ2-5, is as follows: GAGVSQSPSNKVTEKGKDVELRCDPISGHTALYWYRQSLGQGLEFLIYFQGNSAPDKSGLPSDRFSAERTGGSVSTLTIQRTQQEDSAVYLCASSLELEETQYFGPGTRLLVL.